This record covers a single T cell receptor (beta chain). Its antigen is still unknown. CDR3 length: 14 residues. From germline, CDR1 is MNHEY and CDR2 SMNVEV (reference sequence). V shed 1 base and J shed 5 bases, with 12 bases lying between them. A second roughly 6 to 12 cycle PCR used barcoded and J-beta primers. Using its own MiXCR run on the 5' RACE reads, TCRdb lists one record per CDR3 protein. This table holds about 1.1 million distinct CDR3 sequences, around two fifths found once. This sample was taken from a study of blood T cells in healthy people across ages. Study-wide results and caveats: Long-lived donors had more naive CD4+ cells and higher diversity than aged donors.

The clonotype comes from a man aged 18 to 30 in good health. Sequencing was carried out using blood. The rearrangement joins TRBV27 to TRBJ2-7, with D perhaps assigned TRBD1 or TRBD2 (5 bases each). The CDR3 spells CASSLFLGTDEQYF. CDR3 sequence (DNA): TGTGCCAGCAGTTTATTTCTGGGGACGGACGAGCAGTACTTC.